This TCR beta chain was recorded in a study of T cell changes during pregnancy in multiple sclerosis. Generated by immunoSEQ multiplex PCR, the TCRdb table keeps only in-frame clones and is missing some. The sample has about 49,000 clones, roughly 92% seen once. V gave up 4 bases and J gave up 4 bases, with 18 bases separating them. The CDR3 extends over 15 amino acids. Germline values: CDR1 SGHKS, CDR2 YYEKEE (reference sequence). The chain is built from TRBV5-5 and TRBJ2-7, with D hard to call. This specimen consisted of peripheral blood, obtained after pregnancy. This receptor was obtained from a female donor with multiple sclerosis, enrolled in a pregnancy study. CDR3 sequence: CASSNPIAVNYEQYF. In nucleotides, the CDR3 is TGTGCCAGCAGCAACCCGATCGCAGTTAATTACGAGCAGTACTTC.